The entry below describes one TCR beta chain. The data were obtained in a study of shared clonotypes between healthy human individuals. Background on the study: CD4 naive and memory got three plates each, CD8 naive two, CD8 memory one.

CD45RO-negative, CCR7-selected cells formed the naive CD8 fraction, which excluded terminally differentiated effector memory CD45RA+ cells. Data came from immunoSEQ multiplex PCR; TCRdb stores just in-frame clones and leaves some out. The sample has about 590,000 clones; about 95% are singletons. This clonotype was sampled from a woman under 40 in good health. Sequencing used naive CD8+ T cells sorted from blood.

The CDR3 protein is CASSFAGDGEETQYF. CDR3 nucleotides: TGTGCCAGCAGCTTTGCGGGGGACGGCGAAGAGACCCAGTACTTC. The chain is built from TRBV7-9 and TRBJ2-5, with 7 nucleotides matching TRBD2. Germline CDR1 is SEHNR and CDR2 is FQNEAQ (reference sequence). The CDR3 has 15 residues. The J segment lost 3 bases and the V segment lost 3 bases, leaving 7 bases of the junction unmatched.